This T cell receptor (beta chain) is from a study of cytomegalovirus exposure and HLA in healthy donors. The study's findings and limits: The study put 150 to 200 TCR beta chains on its list as cytomegalovirus-associated. CMV antigen specificity was confirmed in vitro for three CMV-associated chains.

Concerning this clone: Its cognate antigen is unknown.

Profiling relied on immunoSEQ multiplex PCR, and the TCRdb table lists in-frame clones only, not all of them. The sample includes roughly 200,000 clones, 81% seen only once; the top ten take 1% to 1.5%. CDR3 length: 16 residues. Germline-derived CDR1 and CDR2 are SGHNT and YENEEA. Trimming left V 1 base short and J 2 bases short, with 13 bases between. The clonotype comes from a woman aged 25 to 39 in good health and CMV-seronegative. The source material was PBMCs. This rearrangement joins TRBV11-3 to TRBJ2-3; D remains unclear. The DNA of the CDR3 is TGTGCCAGCAGCTTAGGAGCTGGCGGCCCCACAGATACGCAGTATTTT. It yields the protein CASSLGAGGPTDTQYF.